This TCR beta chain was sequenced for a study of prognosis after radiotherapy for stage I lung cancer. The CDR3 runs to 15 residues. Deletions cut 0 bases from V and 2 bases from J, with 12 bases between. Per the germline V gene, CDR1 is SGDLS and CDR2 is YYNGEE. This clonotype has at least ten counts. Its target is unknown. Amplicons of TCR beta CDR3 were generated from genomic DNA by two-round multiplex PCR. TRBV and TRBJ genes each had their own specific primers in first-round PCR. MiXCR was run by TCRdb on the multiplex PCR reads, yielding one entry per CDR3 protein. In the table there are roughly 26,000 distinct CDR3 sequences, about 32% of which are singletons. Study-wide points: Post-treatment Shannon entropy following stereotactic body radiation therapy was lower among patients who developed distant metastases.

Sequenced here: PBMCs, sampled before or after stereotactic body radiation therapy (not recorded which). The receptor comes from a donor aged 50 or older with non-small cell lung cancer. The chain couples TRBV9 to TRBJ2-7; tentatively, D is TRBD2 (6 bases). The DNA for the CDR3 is TGTGCCAGCAGCGTAGGTGGGACTCCGCCCTACGAGCAGTACTTC. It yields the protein CASSVGGTPPYEQYF.